These 22 T cell receptor beta chains were sequenced from one sample in a study of T-cell reconstitution after alpha-beta-depleted transplantation in children. This sample's TCRbeta library carried unique molecular identifier barcodes. TCRdb re-analysed the PCR reads in MiXCR, keeping a single row per CDR3 protein. The sample records under 300,000 distinct CDR3 sequences, around 10% being singletons. Sample: peripheral blood, taken 180 days after TCRalphabeta/CD19-depleted stem cell transplant. Every receptor here comes from a male patient aged 2 to 10 who had a stem cell transplant for chronic granulomatous disease, so the T cells may come from the graft donor.

This clonotype was seen repeatedly, ten times or more. This sequence joins TRBV10-3 and TRBJ2-5; D perhaps matches TRBD1 (7 bases). Trimming pared 7 bases from V and 1 base from J, leaving 19 bases between. The CDR3 spans 16 residues. Germline-derived CDR1 and CDR2 are ENHRY and SYGVKD. The CDR3, as DNA: TGTGCCATCAAAATCTTGACAGGGACTTCCCAAGAGACCCAGTACTTC. Amino acid sequence: CAIKILTGTSQETQYF.

Many counts were recorded for this clonotype. This chain joins TRBV3-1 and TRBJ2-1; 7 bases are shared with TRBD2. This CDR3 has 17 residues. Trimming took 0 bases from V and 6 from J; bases not matched to a gene: 11. Germline V gene sequence: CDR1 LGHDT, CDR2 YNNKEL (reference sequence). CDR3 protein: CASSQDHVGRTANEQFF. Here the CDR3 DNA reads TGTGCCAGCAGCCAAGATCATGTCGGGAGGACCGCCAATGAGCAGTTCTTC.

This clonotype was counted ten times or more. The rearrangement joins TRBV5-1 to TRBJ2-2; D not resolved. The CDR3 totals 14 residues. Germline V gene lookup returns CDR1 SGHRS and CDR2 YFSETQ. Trimming shortened V by 2 bases and J by 3 bases, and 8 bases separated the two germline ends. In DNA, the CDR3 is TGCGCCAGCAGCTTCCTGGGGTACACCGGGGAGCTGTTTTTT. Translation gives CASSFLGYTGELFF.

In its sample, this clonotype was seen many times. The CDR3 here is CASSYRRLAGAVDTQYF. The DNA of the CDR3 is TGTGCCAGCAGTTACCGGAGACTAGCGGGGGCCGTGGATACGCAGTATTTT. The chain uses TRBV6-2 or TRBV6-3 and TRBJ2-3; 12 positions agree with TRBD2. CDR1 MNHEY and CDR2 SVGEGT come from the germline V gene. This CDR3 region has 17 residues. Trimming took 2 bases from V and 6 from J; bases not matched to a gene: 9.

The chain employs TRBV5-1 and TRBJ2-5; D is perhaps TRBD1 (5 bases). Trimming shortened V by 1 base and J by 4 bases, and 14 bases separated the two germline ends. CDR1 SGHRS and CDR2 YFSETQ come from the germline V gene. The CDR3 is made up of 15 amino acids. CDR3 region: CASSLNRHVGETQYF. The CDR3 DNA reads TGCGCCAGCAGCTTGAACAGGCACGTGGGAGAGACCCAGTACTTC.

This clonotype was observed at least ten times. V is TRBV19 and J is TRBJ2-5; D is ambiguous. In germline, CDR1 is LNHDA, CDR2 SQIVND (reference sequence). This CDR3 spans 15 amino acids. V dropped 1 base and J dropped 1 base, with 10 bases sitting between them. The CDR3 region is CASSIGSGFQETQYF. CDR3 nucleotide sequence: TGTGCCAGTAGTATAGGGTCAGGTTTCCAAGAGACCCAGTACTTC.

This clonotype was recorded many times. The chain employs TRBV6-1 and TRBJ2-7; D tentatively reads TRBD1 or TRBD2 (6 bases each). The CDR3 runs 15 residues. V gave up 2 bases and J gave up 5 bases, with 16 bases separating them. Germline V gene lookup returns CDR1 MNHNS and CDR2 SASEGT. In DNA form, the CDR3 reads TGTGCCAGCAGTGAATACGGGGGCACCTCGGACGAGCAGTACTTC. Protein: CASSEYGGTSDEQYF.

This clonotype has a count of ten or more. V is TRBV27 and J is TRBJ2-7; possible D gene TRBD1, 5 bases. Germline-derived CDR1 and CDR2 are MNHEY and SMNVEV (reference sequence). V lost 5 bases and J 5 bases, leaving 16 bases between the germline ends. The CDR3 contains 14 residues. The CDR3, as DNA: TGTGCCAGCAGTGGGATTAGGGGAACCCACGAGCAGTACTTC. This codes for CASSGIRGTHEQYF.

On this clonotype: A much more abundant neighbour one base away suggests this may be a read error. The V gene is TRBV5-5, the J gene TRBJ1-2, with D possibly matching TRBD1 (6 bases). CDR1 and CDR2 from the germline V gene are SGHKS and YYEKEE (reference sequence). The ends were cut back, 1 base at V and 12 bases at J, with 19 bases in the middle. This CDR3 has 14 amino acids. CDR3 sequence (DNA): TGTGCCAGCAGCTTGTCCGGACAGACGAGAGGCGACACCTTC. The encoded protein is CASSLSGQTRGDTF. The entire variable domain, with the rest obtained from reference TRBV5-5 and TRBJ1-2, is as follows: DAGVTQSPTHLIKTRGQQVTLRCSPISGHKSVSWYQQVLGQGPQFIFQYYEKEERGRGNFPDRFSARQFPNYSSELNVNALLLGDSALYLCASSLSGQTRGDTFGSGTRLTVV.

This clonotype was detected ten times or more. CDR3: CASRNDRVWNSPLHF. The DNA for the CDR3 is TGTGCCAGCAGGAACGACAGGGTTTGGAATTCACCCCTCCACTTT. The gene calls are TRBV6-1 and TRBJ1-6; 7 bases fit TRBD1. The CDR3 spans 15 residues. V was pared by 6 bases and J by 7 bases, with 9 bases of the junction left unmatched. Germline CDR1 is MNHNS and CDR2 is SASEGT.

The genes are TRBV11-3 and TRBJ2-1; 10 bases are shared with TRBD2. This CDR3 comprises 15 residues. CDR1 SGHNT and CDR2 YENEEA come from the germline V gene. V trimming: 5 bases; J trimming: 8 bases; junction bases outside the gene matches: 9. CDR3 nucleotides: TGTGCCAGCAGCCTACGAGCGGGAGGGGTGGATGAGCAGTTCTTC. Translated, it gives CASSLRAGGVDEQFF.

In its sample, this clonotype was seen many times. V gene TRBV4-2 combines with J gene TRBJ1-4; D ambiguous. Between the trimmed V and J ends, which lost 1 base and 4 bases, there was a span of 7 bases. The CDR3 loop spans 14 amino acids. The germline V gene encodes CDR1 LGHNA and CDR2 YNFKEQ. The CDR3 nucleotides are TGTGCCAGCAGCCAAGTGGCAGTTAATGAAAAACTGTTTTTT. Translated: CASSQVAVNEKLFF.

This clonotype was recorded at least ten times. The V gene is TRBV7-9, the J gene TRBJ2-3, with TRBD2 matching 10 bases. The CDR3 consists of 15 residues. The J segment lost 5 bases and the V segment lost 2 bases, leaving 4 bases of the junction unmatched. The germline V gene has CDR1 SEHNR and CDR2 FQNEAQ (reference sequence). CDR3 DNA: TGTGCCAGCAGCTTACTGCTAGCGGGAGAAGATACGCAGTATTTT. Translated, it gives CASSLLLAGEDTQYF.

This clonotype appeared many times. The V call is TRBV27, the J call TRBJ1-4; no clear D. V was trimmed by 6 bases and J by 8 bases, leaving 13 bases between them. Per germline, CDR1 MNHEY and CDR2 SMNVEV (reference sequence). CDR3 length: 13 amino acids. CDR3 DNA sequence: TGTGCCAGCAGGCCCGGGCCAGCGGAAAAACTGTTTTTT. This sequence encodes CASRPGPAEKLFF.

This clonotype was counted only a few times. The chain has TRBV7-9 and TRBJ2-3; 7 bases agree with TRBD2. CDR1 and CDR2 (germline): SEHNR, FQNEAQ (reference sequence). V lost 5 bases and J lost 2; bases outside the gene matches: 10. The CDR3 is 16 residues long. CDR3 residues: CASSRGASGITDTQYF. The CDR3 DNA reads TGTGCCAGCAGCCGCGGGGCCAGCGGGATCACAGATACGCAGTATTTT.

Ten or more counts support this clonotype. The chain recombines TRBV30 with TRBJ2-5; 7 bases align to TRBD2. This CDR3 comprises 13 residues. With 0 bases clipped from V and 7 bases from J, the junction kept 5 bases outside the gene matches. CDR1 is GTSNPN and CDR2 is SVGIG in the germline V gene (reference sequence). The CDR3 DNA reads TGTGCCTGGAGTGTAGACTCGGGGGGGACCCAGTACTTC. The encoded protein is CAWSVDSGGTQYF.

This clonotype was seen ten or more times. The rearrangement uses TRBV2 and TRBJ2-2; the match to TRBD2 covers 15 bases. The CDR3 loop spans 15 amino acids. With V trimmed by 7 bases and J by 7 bases, 4 bases remained unmatched. The germline V gene encodes CDR1 SNHLY and CDR2 FYNNEI. CDR3 in DNA: TGTGCCAGCAAGGGACTAGCGGGAGGAATCGGGGAGCTGTTTTTT. Amino acid sequence: CASKGLAGGIGELFF.

In its sample, this clonotype was seen many times. This chain's CDR3 is CASLLAGGADTQYF. CDR3 coding DNA: TGTGCCAGCCTATTAGCGGGAGGGGCAGATACGCAGTATTTT. V is TRBV7-2 and J is TRBJ2-3; 11 nucleotides agree with TRBD2. Germline-derived CDR1 and CDR2 are SGHTA and FQGNSA. V dropped 8 bases and J dropped 4; count of bases not matched to a gene: 5. The CDR3 has 14 residues.

This clonotype occurred many times. The rearrangement links TRBV5-6 to TRBJ2-3; D not certain. V lost 4 bases and J 4 bases, leaving 10 bases between the germline ends. Germline values: CDR1 SGHDT, CDR2 YYEEEE. The CDR3 has 13 amino acids. CDR3 DNA sequence: TGTGCCAGCAGCCAAGGACGGTCAGATACGCAGTATTTT. As protein: CASSQGRSDTQYF.

This clonotype was detected ten times or more. The chain employs TRBV10-2 and TRBJ2-1; no clear D. Deletions cut 6 bases from V and 4 bases from J, with 16 bases between. Germline values: CDR1 WSHSY, CDR2 SAAADI. This CDR3 contains 15 residues. CDR3 coding DNA: TGCGCCAGCAGACCACCGGGCCCGTTTTACAATGAGCAGTTCTTC. Translating gives CASRPPGPFYNEQFF.

This clonotype was seen many times. The gene calls are TRBV5-1 and TRBJ1-2; D not resolved. The CDR3 has 19 amino acids. V was pared by 5 bases and J by 0 bases, with 26 bases between. From germline, CDR1 is SGHRS and CDR2 YFSETQ. This CDR3 reads CASRNSPGRVRPPNYGYTF. CDR3 nucleotide sequence: TGCGCCAGCAGGAACTCTCCTGGCCGAGTCAGGCCTCCTAACTATGGCTACACCTTC.

This clonotype was observed at least ten times. The chain joins TRBV7-2 to TRBJ2-7; 13 bases agree with TRBD2. The CDR3 runs to 14 residues. J gave up 6 bases and V 6 bases, and 5 bases lay outside the gene matches. Germline V CDR1 and CDR2: SGHTA, FQGNSA. This chain's CDR3 is CASSGLAGVVEQYF. The CDR3 nucleotides are TGTGCCAGCAGTGGACTAGCGGGAGTGGTCGAGCAGTACTTC.